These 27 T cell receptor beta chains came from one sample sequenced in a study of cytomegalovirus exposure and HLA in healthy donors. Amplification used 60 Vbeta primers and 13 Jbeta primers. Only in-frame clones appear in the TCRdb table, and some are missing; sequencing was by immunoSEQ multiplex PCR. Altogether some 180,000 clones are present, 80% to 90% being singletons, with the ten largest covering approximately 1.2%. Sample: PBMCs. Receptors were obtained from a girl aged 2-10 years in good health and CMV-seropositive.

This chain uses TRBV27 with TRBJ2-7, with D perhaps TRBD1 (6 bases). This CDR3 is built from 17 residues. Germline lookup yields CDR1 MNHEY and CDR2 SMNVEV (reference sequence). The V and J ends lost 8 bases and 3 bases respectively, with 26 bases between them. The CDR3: CASGSSTLRGSYYEQYF. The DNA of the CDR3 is TGTGCCAGCGGCTCCTCCACTTTGAGGGGGTCGTACTACGAGCAGTACTTC.

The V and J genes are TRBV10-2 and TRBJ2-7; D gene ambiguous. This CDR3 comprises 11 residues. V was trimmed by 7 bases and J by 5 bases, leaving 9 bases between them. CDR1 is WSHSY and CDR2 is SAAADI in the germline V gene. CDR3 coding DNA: TGCGCCAGCACCCAACATGACGAGCAGTACTTC. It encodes CASTQHDEQYF.

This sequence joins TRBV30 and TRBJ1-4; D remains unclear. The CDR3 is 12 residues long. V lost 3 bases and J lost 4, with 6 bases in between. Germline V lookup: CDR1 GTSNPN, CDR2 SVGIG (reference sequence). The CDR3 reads CAWRTNNEKLFF. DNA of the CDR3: TGTGCCTGGAGGACTAATAATGAAAAACTGTTTTTT.

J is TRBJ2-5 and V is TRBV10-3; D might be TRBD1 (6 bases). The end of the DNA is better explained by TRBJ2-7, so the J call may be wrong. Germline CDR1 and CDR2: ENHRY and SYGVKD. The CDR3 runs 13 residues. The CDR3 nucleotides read TGTGCCATCAGTGAGAACCCAGGGGACGAGCAGTACTTC. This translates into CAISENPGDEQYF.

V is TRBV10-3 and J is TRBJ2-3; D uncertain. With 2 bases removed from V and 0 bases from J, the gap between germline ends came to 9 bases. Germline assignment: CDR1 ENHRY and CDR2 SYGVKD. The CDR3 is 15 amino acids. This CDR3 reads CAISERGTSTDTQYF. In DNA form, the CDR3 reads TGTGCCATCAGTGAGCGCGGAACTAGCACAGATACGCAGTATTTT.

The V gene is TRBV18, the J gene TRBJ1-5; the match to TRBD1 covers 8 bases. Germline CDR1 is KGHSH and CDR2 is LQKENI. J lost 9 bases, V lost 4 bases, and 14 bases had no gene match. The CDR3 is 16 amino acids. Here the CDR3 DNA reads TGTGCCAGCTCACGAACCCGGACAGGGTCGTGGAGGCCCCAGCATTTT. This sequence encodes CASSRTRTGSWRPQHF.

The CDR3 region is CASSQGDREGSGNTIYF. The CDR3 bases are TGTGCCAGCAGCCAAGGGGACAGGGAAGGTTCTGGAAACACCATATATTTT. The chain uses TRBV4-2 and TRBJ1-3; TRBD1 matches 9 bases. The CDR3 consists of 17 residues. V gave up 1 base and J gave up 1 base; unmatched junction bases: 5. Germline V gene lookup returns CDR1 LGHNA and CDR2 YNFKEQ.

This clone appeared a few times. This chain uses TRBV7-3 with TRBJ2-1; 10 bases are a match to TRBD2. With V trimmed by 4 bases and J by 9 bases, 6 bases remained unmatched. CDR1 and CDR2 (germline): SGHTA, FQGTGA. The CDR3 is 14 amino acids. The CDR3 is CASSSIAGGGEQFF. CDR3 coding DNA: TGTGCCAGCAGCTCAATAGCGGGAGGAGGTGAGCAGTTCTTC.

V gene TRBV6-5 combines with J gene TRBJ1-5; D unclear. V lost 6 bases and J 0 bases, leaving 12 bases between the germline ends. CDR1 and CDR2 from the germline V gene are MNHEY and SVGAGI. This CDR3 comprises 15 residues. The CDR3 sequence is CASRGVRSSNQPQHF. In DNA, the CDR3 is TGTGCCAGCAGGGGCGTGCGATCTAGCAATCAGCCCCAGCATTTT.

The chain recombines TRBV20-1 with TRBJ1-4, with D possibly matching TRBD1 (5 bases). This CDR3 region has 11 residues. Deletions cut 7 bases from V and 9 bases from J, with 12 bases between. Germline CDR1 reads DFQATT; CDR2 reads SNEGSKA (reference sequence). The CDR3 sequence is CSVRGGKKLFF. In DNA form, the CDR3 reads TGCAGTGTAAGGGGTGGGAAAAAACTGTTTTTT.

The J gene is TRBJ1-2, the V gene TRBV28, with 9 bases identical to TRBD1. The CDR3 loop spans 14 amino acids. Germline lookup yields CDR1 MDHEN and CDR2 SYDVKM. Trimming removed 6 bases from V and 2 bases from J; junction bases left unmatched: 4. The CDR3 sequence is CASRGQGINYGYTF. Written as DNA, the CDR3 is TGTGCCAGCAGAGGACAGGGGATAAACTATGGCTACACCTTC.

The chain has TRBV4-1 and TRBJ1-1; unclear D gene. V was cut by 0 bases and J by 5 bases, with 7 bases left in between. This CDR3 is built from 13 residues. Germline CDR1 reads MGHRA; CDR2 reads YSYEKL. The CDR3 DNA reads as TGCGCCAGCAGCCAAGATAGAGGGACTGAAGCTTTCTTT. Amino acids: CASSQDRGTEAFF.

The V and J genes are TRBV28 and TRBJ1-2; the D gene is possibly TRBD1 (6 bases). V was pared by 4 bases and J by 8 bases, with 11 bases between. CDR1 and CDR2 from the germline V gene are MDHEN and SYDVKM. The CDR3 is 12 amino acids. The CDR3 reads CASSYRVGGYTF. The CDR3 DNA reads TGTGCCAGCAGTTACAGGGTGGGCGGCTACACCTTC.

CDR3 in amino acids: CATSRGGGAPYEQYF. The CDR3 DNA reads TGTGCCACCAGCAGAGGAGGGGGAGCCCCCTACGAGCAGTACTTC. The rearrangement joins TRBV15 to TRBJ2-7; maybe TRBD1 (6 bases). The germline V gene encodes CDR1 LNHNV and CDR2 YYDKDF (reference sequence). The CDR3 is 15 amino acids. V was clipped by 1 base and J by 2 bases, with 12 bases between them.

This CDR3 reads CASSYDSSGRYQPQHF. CDR3 DNA sequence: TGTGCCAGCAGTTACGATTCTTCTGGGCGATATCAGCCCCAGCATTTT. The genes are TRBV6-5 and TRBJ1-5; D gene unclear. The V and J ends lost 2 bases and 5 bases respectively, with 16 bases between them. The CDR3 sequence is 16 residues long. The germline gives CDR1 MNHEY, CDR2 SVGAGI.

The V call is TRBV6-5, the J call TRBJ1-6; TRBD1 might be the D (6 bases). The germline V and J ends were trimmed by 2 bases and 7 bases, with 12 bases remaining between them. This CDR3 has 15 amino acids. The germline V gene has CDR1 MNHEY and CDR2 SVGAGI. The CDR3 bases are TGTGCCAGCAGTTACAGGGGGGGCGGCAATTCACCCCTCCACTTT. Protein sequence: CASSYRGGGNSPLHF.

The CDR3, as DNA: TGTGCCGTCAGGGCCCACGAGCAGTACTTC. As protein: CAVRAHEQYF. The chain recombines TRBV6-1 with TRBJ2-7, with D tentatively TRBD1 (5 bases). Germline values: CDR1 MNHNS, CDR2 SASEGT. The V end was cut by 11 bases, the J end by 5 bases, with 10 bases between. The CDR3 length is 10 residues.

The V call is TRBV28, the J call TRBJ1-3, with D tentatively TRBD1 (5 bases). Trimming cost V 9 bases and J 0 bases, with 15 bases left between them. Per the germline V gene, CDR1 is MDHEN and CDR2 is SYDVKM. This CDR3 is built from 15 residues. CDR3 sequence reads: CASINGGYSGNTIYF. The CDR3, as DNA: TGTGCCAGTATTAACGGGGGTTACTCTGGAAACACCATATATTTT.

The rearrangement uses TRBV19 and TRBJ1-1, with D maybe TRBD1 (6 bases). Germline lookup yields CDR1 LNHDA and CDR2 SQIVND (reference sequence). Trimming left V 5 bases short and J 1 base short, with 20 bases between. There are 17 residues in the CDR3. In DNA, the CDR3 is TGTGCCAGTAGTCCGCGGACAGCGGGACCTCAGAACACTGAAGCTTTCTTT. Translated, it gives CASSPRTAGPQNTEAFF.

As DNA, the CDR3 is TGTGCCAGCAGCCCGGGTTCCCTGTGGGGGCCACCAAATGAGCAGTTCTTC. This encodes CASSPGSLWGPPNEQFF. V gene TRBV9 combines with J gene TRBJ2-1; the D gene is possibly TRBD1 (6 bases). The ends were cut back, 4 bases at V and 7 bases at J, with 24 bases in the middle. CDR1 and CDR2 (germline): SGDLS, YYNGEE. The CDR3 sequence is 17 residues long.

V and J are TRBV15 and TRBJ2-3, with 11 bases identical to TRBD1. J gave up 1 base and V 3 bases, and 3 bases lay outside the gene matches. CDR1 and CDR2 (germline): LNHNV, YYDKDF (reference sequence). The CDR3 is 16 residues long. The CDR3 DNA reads TGTGCCACCAGCAGCCGGGACAGGGGGGGCACAGATACGCAGTATTTT. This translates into CATSSRDRGGTDTQYF.

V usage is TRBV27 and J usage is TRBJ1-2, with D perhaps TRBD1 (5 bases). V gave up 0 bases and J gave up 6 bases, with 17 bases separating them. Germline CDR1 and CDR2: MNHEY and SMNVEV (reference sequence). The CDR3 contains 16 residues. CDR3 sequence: CASSLSVFGGLDGYTF. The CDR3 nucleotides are TGTGCCAGCAGTTTATCGGTGTTCGGGGGATTGGATGGCTACACCTTC.

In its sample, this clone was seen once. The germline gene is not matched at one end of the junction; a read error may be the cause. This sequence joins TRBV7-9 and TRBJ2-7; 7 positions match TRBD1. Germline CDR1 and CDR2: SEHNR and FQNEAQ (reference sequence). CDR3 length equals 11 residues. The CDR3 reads CASSLMGQFNF. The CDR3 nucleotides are TGTGCCAGCAGCTTGATGGGACAGTTTAACTTC.

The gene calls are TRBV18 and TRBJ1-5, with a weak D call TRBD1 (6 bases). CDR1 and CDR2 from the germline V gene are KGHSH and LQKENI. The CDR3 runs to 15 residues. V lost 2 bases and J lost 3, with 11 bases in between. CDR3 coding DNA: TGTGCCAGCTCACCAGCTTCAGGGGACAATCAGCCCCAGCATTTT. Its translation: CASSPASGDNQPQHF.

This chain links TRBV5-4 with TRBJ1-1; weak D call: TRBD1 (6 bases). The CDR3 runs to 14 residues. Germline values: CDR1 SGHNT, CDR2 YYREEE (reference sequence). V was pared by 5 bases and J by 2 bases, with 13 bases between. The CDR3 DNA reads TGTGCCAGCAGGATAGGACAGCCAAACACTGAAGCTTTCTTT. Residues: CASRIGQPNTEAFF. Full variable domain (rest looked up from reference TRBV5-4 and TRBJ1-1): ETGVTQSPTHLIKTRGQQVTLRCSSQSGHNTVSWYQQALGQGPQFIFQYYREEENGRGNFPPRFSGLQFPNYSSELNVNALELDDSALYLCASRIGQPNTEAFFGQGTRLTVV.

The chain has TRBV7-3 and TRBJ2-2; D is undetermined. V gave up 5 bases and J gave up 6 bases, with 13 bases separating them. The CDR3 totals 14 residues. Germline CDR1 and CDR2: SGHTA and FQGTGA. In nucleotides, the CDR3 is TGTGCCAGCAGCCCTCAGATTCCCCCCGGGGAGCTGTTTTTT. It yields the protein CASSPQIPPGELFF.

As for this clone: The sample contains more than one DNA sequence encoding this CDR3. Here the CDR3 reads CASSPRGGGTDTQYF. CDR3 nucleotide sequence: TGTGCCAGCAGCCCAAGAGGGGGAGGCACAGATACGCAGTATTTT. The chain uses TRBV9 and TRBJ2-3; weak D call: TRBD1 (6 bases). V was trimmed by 4 bases and J by 1 base, leaving 13 bases between them. Germline V gene data show CDR1 as SGDLS and CDR2 as YYNGEE. The CDR3 runs to 15 residues. The variable domain in full, with the rest retrieved from reference TRBV9 and TRBJ2-3, is DSGVTQTPKHLITATGQRVTLRCSPRSGDLSVYWYQQSLDQGLQFLIQYYNGEERAKGNILERFSAQQFPDLHSELNLSSLELGDSALYFCASSPRGGGTDTQYFGPGTRLTVL.